This T cell receptor beta chain originates from a study of blood T cells in healthy people across ages. Points from the study as a whole: Total diversity from one million sequenced T cells was likely underestimated. Diversity was higher, and naive CD4+ cells more numerous, in long-lived donors than in aged donors.

Through a sample-barcoded 5' primer and a J-beta primer mix, a second PCR was run for roughly 6 to 11 cycles. TCRdb reanalysed the 5' RACE reads using MiXCR and keeps one entry per CDR3 protein. Of over a million distinct CDR3 sequences in the sample, approximately 60% were seen once. Trimming pared 6 bases from V and 1 base from J, leaving 5 bases between. The CDR3 runs 12 residues. This clonotype was observed many times. The antigen is undetermined. The specimen sequenced was blood. This chain connects TRBV12-3 or TRBV12-4 to TRBJ2-3, with D hard to call. This clonotype was obtained from a man between 18 and 35 years old in good health. The CDR3 loop is CASRRGTDTQYF. CDR3 coding DNA: TGTGCCAGCAGACGGGGCACAGATACGCAGTATTTT.